Below are 28 T cell receptor beta chains sequenced from a single sample in a study of T-cell reconstitution after alpha-beta-depleted transplantation in children. During its preparation, the TCRbeta library received unique molecular identifiers. TCRdb re-analysed the PCR reads in MiXCR, keeping a single row per CDR3 protein. The data contain 250,000 to 400,000 distinct CDR3 sequences, more than 20% of them singletons. Sequencing used PBMCs, mostly from graft donor cells, obtained 180 days after TCRalphabeta/CD19-depleted stem cell transplant. Source of these receptors: a male patient between 5 and 17 years old who had a stem cell transplant for acute lymphoblastic leukemia, so the T cells may come from the graft donor.

This clonotype was picked up a small number of times. The chain carries TRBV20-1 and TRBJ2-5; D tentatively reads TRBD1 or TRBD2 (6 bases each). Germline V gives CDR1 DFQATT, CDR2 SNEGSKA (reference sequence). The CDR3 is made up of 13 amino acids. Trimming cost V 3 bases and J 4 bases, with 12 bases left between them. CDR3 sequence: CSARVGGLETQYF. In nucleotides, the CDR3 is TGCAGTGCTAGGGTCGGGGGCCTAGAGACCCAGTACTTC.

This clonotype was detected a few times. V is TRBV7-7 and J is TRBJ2-7, with D hard to call. Trimming took off 5 bases at V and 4 bases at J, with 18 bases between the two ends. Germline loops: CDR1 SSHAT, CDR2 FNYEAQ (reference sequence). The CDR3 covers 15 residues. CDR3 residues: CASSVYMQAFYEQYF. The CDR3 DNA follows: TGTGCCAGCAGCGTTTATATGCAGGCCTTTTACGAGCAGTACTTC. The entire variable domain, with the rest obtained from reference TRBV7-7 and TRBJ2-7, is as follows: GAGVSQSPRYKVTKRGQDVTLRCDPISSHATLYWYQQALGQGPEFLTYFNYEAQPDKSGLPSDRFSAERPEGSISTLTIQRTEQRDSAMYRCASSVYMQAFYEQYFGPGTRLTVT.

V and J are TRBV7-2 and TRBJ2-7, with D possibly TRBD2 on 5 matching bases. The V gene lost 6 bases and the J gene lost 3 bases, with 15 bases spanning the gap. The CDR3 spans 14 residues. Germline-derived CDR1 and CDR2 are SGHTA and FQGNSA. In nucleotides, the CDR3 is TGTGCCAGCAGACAAGCCCCGGGAATCTACGAGCAGTACTTC. Translated, it gives CASRQAPGIYEQYF.

This clonotype was picked up a small number of times. This sequence joins TRBV29-1 and TRBJ2-3, with unresolved D. The V end was cut by 6 bases, the J end by 6 bases, with 16 bases between. Looked up from germline, CDR1 is SQVTM and CDR2 is ANQGSEA. The CDR3 has 13 amino acids. CDR3: CSVFLWVEDTQYF. CDR3 DNA: TGCAGCGTCTTCCTCTGGGTGGAGGATACGCAGTATTTT.

The rearrangement links TRBV29-1 to TRBJ1-2; D call uncertain. The V gene's germline CDR1 is SQVTM and CDR2 ANQGSEA. Trimming removed 5 bases from V and 1 base from J, with 17 bases in between. The CDR3 totals 15 residues. The CDR3 DNA is TGCAGCGTTCTCCTAATTTCAGGAGTTAACTATGGCTACACCTTC. Amino acid sequence: CSVLLISGVNYGYTF.

This chain connects TRBV4-2 to TRBJ1-2, with a weak D call TRBD1 (5 bases). Per germline, CDR1 LGHNA and CDR2 YNFKEQ. The V and J ends lost 1 base and 0 bases respectively, with 12 bases between them. CDR3 size: 16 residues. CDR3 bases: TGTGCCAGCAGCCAAGTTGGGACGGGTTCTAACTATGGCTACACCTTC. Translated: CASSQVGTGSNYGYTF.

The V gene is TRBV7-2, the J gene TRBJ2-4; D is uncertain. Germline V gene data show CDR1 as SGHTA and CDR2 as FQGNSA. The CDR3 length is 16 residues. Trimming stripped 1 base from V and 0 bases from J, with 10 bases between. Here the CDR3 DNA reads TGTGCCAGCAGCTTAGTACCGGAACTAGCCAAAAACATTCAGTACTTC. It yields the protein CASSLVPELAKNIQYF.

The chain recombines TRBV10-2 with TRBJ2-7, with a weak D call TRBD2 (6 bases). CDR1 WSHSY and CDR2 SAAADI come from the germline V gene. The CDR3 runs 14 residues. Trimming left V 2 bases short and J 0 bases short, with 8 bases between. The CDR3 coding sequence is TGCGCCAGCAGTGAGCGGGGGAGCTCCTACGAGCAGTACTTC. This translates into CASSERGSSYEQYF.

The V gene is TRBV4-1, the J gene TRBJ1-4; TRBD1 agrees at 7 bases. The CDR3 spans 15 residues. J was trimmed by 8 bases and V by 3 bases; bases with no gene match: 9. Germline CDR1 reads MGHRA; CDR2 reads YSYEKL. The CDR3 sequence: CASSQRDRGTEKLFF. As DNA, the CDR3 is TGCGCCAGCAGCCAGAGGGACAGAGGGACGGAAAAACTGTTTTTT.

This clonotype was detected many times. The V call is TRBV7-8, the J call TRBJ2-6, with D possibly TRBD1 on 6 matching bases. CDR3 length: 15 amino acids. Germline V CDR1 and CDR2: SGHVS, FQNEAQ. The V end lost 4 bases, the J end lost 1 base, and 8 bases lay between the germline ends. The CDR3 DNA follows: TGTGCCAGCAGCTCCAGGGGATCTGGGGCCAACGTCCTGACTTTC. Amino acid sequence: CASSSRGSGANVLTF.

This clonotype was found a few times. The chain couples TRBV5-1 to TRBJ2-6, with 9 bases matching TRBD1. This CDR3 region has 18 residues. CDR1 is SGHRS, CDR2 YFSETQ, per germline. Trimming at V came to 4 bases and at J to 0 bases, leaving 8 bases not matched to a gene. DNA for the CDR3: TGCGCCAGCAGCGCGGACAGGGGACACCCCTCTGGGGCCAACGTCCTGACTTTC. Its translation is CASSADRGHPSGANVLTF.

The V call is TRBV12-3 or TRBV12-4, the J call TRBJ2-7, with a possible D match to TRBD1 (5 bases). V lost 6 bases and J 2 bases, leaving 17 bases between the germline ends. CDR3 length equals 15 residues. CDR3: CASSPSPDRAYEQYF. CDR3 DNA sequence: TGTGCCAGCAGCCCCTCTCCCGACAGAGCCTACGAGCAGTACTTC.

This clonotype occurred a few times. The chain employs TRBV28 and TRBJ1-1, with D possibly being TRBD1 (6 bases). V was clipped by 4 bases and J by 1 base, with 16 bases between them. The CDR3 is 16 amino acids. Germline V gene lookup returns CDR1 MDHEN and CDR2 SYDVKM. DNA for the CDR3: TGTGCCAGCAGTTACCTTCAGACAGGCGCGAACACTGAAGCTTTCTTT. Amino acid sequence: CASSYLQTGANTEAFF.

J is TRBJ2-5 and V is TRBV15; D might be TRBD2 (6 bases). Germline V lookup: CDR1 LNHNV, CDR2 YYDKDF (reference sequence). The V end was cut by 0 bases, the J end by 4 bases, with 9 bases between. The CDR3 loop spans 14 amino acids. This CDR3 reads CATSREWEVETQYF. CDR3 in DNA: TGTGCCACCAGCAGAGAGTGGGAGGTAGAGACCCAGTACTTC. The complete variable domain, with remaining parts taken from reference TRBV15 and TRBJ2-5, reads DAMVIQNPRYQVTQFGKPVTLSCSQTLNHNVMYWYQQKSSQAPKLLFHYYDKDFNNEADTPDNFQSRRPNTSFCFLDIRSPGLGDTAMYLCATSREWEVETQYFGPGTRLLVL.

This clonotype was counted a few times. CDR3 loop: CSARVRTHTDTQYF. In nucleotides, the CDR3 is TGCAGTGCTAGAGTGAGAACCCACACAGATACGCAGTATTTT. The chain is built from TRBV20-1 and TRBJ2-3; no clear D gene. Germline lookup yields CDR1 DFQATT and CDR2 SNEGSKA (reference sequence). This CDR3 region has 14 residues. V lost 1 base and J 2 bases, leaving 10 bases between the germline ends.

This clonotype was seen more than once but under ten times. The chain carries TRBV11-1 and TRBJ1-2; 8 nucleotides align to TRBD1. CDR1 and CDR2 from the germline V gene are SGHAT and FQDESV (reference sequence). V shed 4 bases and J 4 bases; nucleotides not matched to a gene: 20. The CDR3 is made up of 19 amino acids. DNA for the CDR3: TGTGCCAGCAGCTCCGGGAGGAGGGACAGGACAGGCTGGGGCTATGGCTACACCTTC. It yields the protein CASSSGRRDRTGWGYGYTF.

V gene TRBV7-6 combines with J gene TRBJ1-5, with D unclear. CDR3 length: 14 residues. The V end was cut by 2 bases, the J end by 5 bases, with 10 bases between. Germline loops: CDR1 SGHVS, CDR2 FNYEAQ. The CDR3 spells CASSLRVRDQPQHF. Here the CDR3 DNA reads TGTGCCAGCAGCTTAAGGGTTAGGGATCAGCCCCAGCATTTT.

A few counts support this clonotype. The chain joins TRBV10-3 to TRBJ2-2, with D possibly being TRBD2 (5 bases). This CDR3 contains 11 residues. Trimming removed 8 bases at V and 7 bases at J, with 8 bases between. The germline V gene encodes CDR1 ENHRY and CDR2 SYGVKD. CDR3 in amino acids: CAIGGDGELFF. In nucleotides, the CDR3 is TGTGCCATCGGAGGAGACGGGGAGCTGTTTTTT.

The J gene is TRBJ2-7, the V gene TRBV5-6, with a tentative D call TRBD2 (6 bases). V was shortened by 0 bases and J by 4 bases, with 14 bases between the two germline ends. The CDR3 spans 15 residues. The V gene's germline CDR1 is SGHDT and CDR2 YYEEEE. The CDR3 reads CASSLGGGPGYEQYF. The CDR3 DNA follows: TGTGCCAGCAGCTTGGGTGGAGGGCCTGGGTACGAGCAGTACTTC. Drawing the rest from reference TRBV5-6 and TRBJ2-7, the complete variable domain is DAGVTQSPTHLIKTRGQQVTLRCSPKSGHDTVSWYQQALGQGPQFIFQYYEEEERQRGNFPDRFSGHQFPNYSSELNVNALLLGDSALYLCASSLGGGPGYEQYFGPGTRLTVT.

The V gene is TRBV5-5, the J gene TRBJ2-7; 7 bases map to TRBD2. Unmatched junction bases numbered 6, after V lost 0 bases and J lost 0 bases. Germline V gene lookup returns CDR1 SGHKS and CDR2 YYEKEE (reference sequence). There are 16 residues in the CDR3. The CDR3 loop is CASSLVRGGSSYEQYF. The CDR3 DNA follows: TGTGCCAGCAGCTTGGTAAGAGGCGGGAGCTCCTACGAGCAGTACTTC.

V is TRBV18 and J is TRBJ2-1, with 9 nucleotides matching TRBD2. CDR1 KGHSH and CDR2 LQKENI come from the germline V gene. The V and J ends lost 2 bases and 5 bases, in that order; junction bases with no gene match: 4. This CDR3 has 15 residues. The CDR3 protein is CASSPISGRNNEQFF. Here the CDR3 DNA reads TGTGCCAGCTCACCAATTAGCGGGAGAAACAATGAGCAGTTCTTC.

This sequence joins TRBV5-6 and TRBJ2-5; D is undetermined. CDR1 and CDR2 from the germline V gene are SGHDT and YYEEEE. V lost 3 bases to trimming and J lost 0 bases, with 18 bases between them. This CDR3 has 17 residues. Here the CDR3 reads CASSSASGSINQETQYF. In nucleotides, the CDR3 is TGTGCCAGCAGCTCGGCCTCGGGTAGCATCAACCAAGAGACCCAGTACTTC.

The chain links TRBV5-1 to TRBJ1-3; 10 bases map to TRBD1. This CDR3 contains 15 residues. Germline V gene lookup returns CDR1 SGHRS and CDR2 YFSETQ. The trim removed 4 bases at V and 2 bases at J, leaving 3 bases unmatched. The CDR3 DNA is TGCGCCAGCAGCCCGGGACAGGGGACTGGAAACACCATATATTTT. Protein product: CASSPGQGTGNTIYF. The full variable domain, in which reference TRBV5-1 and TRBJ1-3 provide the parts outside the CDR3, is KAGVTQTPRYLIKTRGQQVTLSCSPISGHRSVSWYQQTPGQGLQFLFEYFSETQRNKGNFPGRFSGRQFSNSRSEMNVSTLELGDSALYLCASSPGQGTGNTIYFGEGSWLTVV.

The chain uses TRBV5-1 and TRBJ2-1; 8 nucleotides align to TRBD2. The ends lost 3 bases at V and 8 bases at J; junction bases unmatched: 13. CDR3 length equals 16 residues. The germline V gene has CDR1 SGHRS and CDR2 YFSETQ. The CDR3 nucleotides are TGCGCCAGCAGCTCTCTCTTGGGCGGGAGGTTAGATGAGCAGTTCTTC. Translated: CASSSLLGGRLDEQFF.

This clonotype has a handful of counts. The V call is TRBV20-1, the J call TRBJ2-3, with 10 bases identical to TRBD2. The CDR3 has 14 residues. CDR1 is DFQATT, CDR2 SNEGSKA, per germline (reference sequence). The V segment lost 2 bases and the J segment 4 bases; nucleotides outside the gene matches: 3. This CDR3 reads CSARSSGSSDTQYF. The CDR3 DNA follows: TGCAGTGCTAGATCTAGCGGGAGTTCAGATACGCAGTATTTT.

This clonotype showed up just a few times. J is TRBJ2-7 and V is TRBV5-4; 13 nucleotides match TRBD2. This CDR3 is built from 15 residues. Germline CDR1 is SGHNT and CDR2 is YYREEE (reference sequence). Trimming took 3 bases from V and 3 from J; bases not matched to a gene: 3. The CDR3 bases are TGTGCCAGCAGCTCCTGGACTAGCGGGAGCTACGAGCAGTACTTC. Residues: CASSSWTSGSYEQYF.

The chain couples TRBV6-4 to TRBJ2-7; 8 bases map to TRBD1. J lost 0 bases, V lost 10 bases, and 11 bases had no gene match. Germline V gene data show CDR1 as MRHNA and CDR2 as SNTAGT. This CDR3 is built from 15 residues. The CDR3 sequence is CANFGTGRYSYEQYF. The CDR3 region has the DNA TGTGCCAACTTCGGGACAGGCCGCTACTCCTACGAGCAGTACTTC.

The chain combines TRBV11-2 with TRBJ2-5; the D gene is possibly TRBD2 (6 bases). The CDR3 is 16 amino acids. The germline CDR1 and CDR2 sequences are SGHAT and FQNNGV. V lost 5 bases, J lost 4 bases, and 20 bases lay in between. The CDR3 DNA reads TGTGCCAGCAGCCTAGGCCCCGGGCGGGACGGAGAGACCCAGTACTTC. Its translation: CASSLGPGRDGETQYF.